This T cell receptor (beta chain) comes out of a study of blood T cell repertoires in COVID-19. Looking at the study overall: The United States, Italy and Spain provided the acute and convalescent COVID-19 samples.

TCRdb's table, derived via immunoSEQ multiplex PCR, lists solely in-frame clones and lacks some. The data contain roughly 250,000 clones, around 83% of them singletons. The length of the CDR3 is 15 residues. The germline V gene encodes CDR1 ENHRY and CDR2 SYGVKD. V was shortened by 8 bases and J by 2 bases, with 17 bases between the two germline ends. V gene TRBV10-3 combines with J gene TRBJ2-3; a weak D match, TRBD2 (6 bases). Sequenced material: peripheral blood. The source is a woman between 40 and 50 years old who had recovered from COVID-19. The DNA for the CDR3 is TGTGCCATCGGGGGTACGGGGGTGCACACAGATACGCAGTATTTT. Amino acid sequence: CAIGGTGVHTDTQYF.